The 7 T cell receptor beta chains listed next were all sequenced from one sample in a study of shared clonotypes between healthy human individuals. Produced via immunoSEQ multiplex PCR; TCRdb's table is partial and in-frame only. The sample includes 2 million to 2.5 million clones, 92% of them seen just once. Sequenced: naive CD4+ T cells from PBMCs. The sample's subset: CD45RA+ positively selected. These receptors were obtained from a man aged 18 to 29 in good health. Some clones in this sample may be carry-over from other donors' samples.

This chain connects TRBV4-1 to TRBJ2-7; D not resolved. From germline, CDR1 is MGHRA and CDR2 YSYEKL. V was cut by 0 bases and J by 0 bases, with 12 bases left in between. The CDR3 length is 16 residues. This CDR3 reads CASSQERRRNSYEQYF. Written as DNA, the CDR3 is TGCGCCAGCAGCCAAGAAAGGCGGCGGAACTCCTACGAGCAGTACTTC.

This chain uses TRBV19 with TRBJ2-1; 7 bases match TRBD2. This CDR3 has 17 residues. Germline V gene sequence: CDR1 LNHDA, CDR2 SQIVND (reference sequence). V dropped 0 bases and J dropped 2; count of bases not matched to a gene: 7. CDR3 sequence (DNA): TGTGCCAGTAGTATAGAGGGCGGGAGCGTTACCTACAATGAGCAGTTCTTC. Translating it yields CASSIEGGSVTYNEQFF.

The chain carries TRBV6-5 and TRBJ2-7; TRBD2 aligns across 7 bases. Germline CDR1 is MNHEY and CDR2 is SVGAGI. Losses at the gene ends were 2 bases for V and 2 bases for J; bases not matched to a gene: 9. The CDR3 length is 16 residues. This CDR3 reads CASSYRAGDKAYEQYF. The CDR3 DNA sequence: TGTGCCAGCAGTTACCGGGCGGGAGATAAGGCCTACGAGCAGTACTTC.

V gene TRBV18 combines with J gene TRBJ2-2; D may be TRBD2 (5 bases). The V gene's germline CDR1 is KGHSH and CDR2 LQKENI. With 3 bases removed from V and 8 bases from J, the gap between germline ends came to 16 bases. This CDR3 contains 15 residues. Here the CDR3 DNA reads TGTGCCAGCTCACCCGACCGGCCCACGGGGGGGGAGCTGTTTTTT. It is translated as CASSPDRPTGGELFF.

The chain couples TRBV9 to TRBJ2-3; weak D call: TRBD2 (5 bases). This CDR3 is built from 14 residues. The V gene's germline CDR1 is SGDLS and CDR2 YYNGEE. V gave up 0 bases and J gave up 6 bases, with 11 bases separating them. CDR3 region: CASSVGGLKDTQYF. CDR3 DNA sequence: TGTGCCAGCAGCGTAGGAGGGCTCAAGGATACGCAGTATTTT. Filled out from reference TRBV9 and TRBJ2-3, the complete variable domain reads DSGVTQTPKHLITATGQRVTLRCSPRSGDLSVYWYQQSLDQGLQFLIQYYNGEERAKGNILERFSAQQFPDLHSELNLSSLELGDSALYFCASSVGGLKDTQYFGPGTRLTVL.

This clone was found once. CDR3 region: CASSKQHGNQPQHF. The CDR3 DNA reads as TGTGCCAGCAGCAAACAGCACGGAAATCAGCCCCAGCATTTT. The chain joins TRBV11-2 to TRBJ1-5, with no clear D. The CDR3 extends over 14 amino acids. Germline CDR1 SGHAT, CDR2 FQNNGV. The V end was cut by 5 bases, the J end by 4 bases, with 12 bases between.

The chain links TRBV11-2 to TRBJ2-2; D possibly uses TRBD1 or TRBD2 (5 bases each). There are 15 residues in the CDR3. The V gene's germline CDR1 is SGHAT and CDR2 FQNNGV. Trimming took off 5 bases at V and 1 base at J, with 11 bases between the two ends. The CDR3 DNA reads TGTGCCAGCAGCCCGGGACGGCTGAACACCGGGGAGCTGTTTTTT. Translating gives CASSPGRLNTGELFF.